This TCR beta chain was obtained from a study of Ad26.COV2.S vaccination and SARS-CoV-2 variants. For the study at large: Ad26.COV2.S given intramuscularly, once or twice 56 days apart.

Treatment of the sample: some 19 received Ad26.COV2.S at low or high dose, single or two shots; roughly 5 received placebo; per-sample allocation not given. Sampling occurred on day 63 after the first vaccine or placebo injection. This clone was observed at least ten times. The CDR3 is made up of 15 amino acids. The V segment lost 3 bases and the J segment 8 bases; nucleotides outside the gene matches: 7. Germline CDR1 SGHRS, CDR2 YFSETQ. Sequencing used immunoSEQ multiplex PCR; TCRdb keeps in-frame clones, though not all of them. The data contain some 320,000 clones, 85% to 90% of them seen just once; the ten biggest clones take up 1.9%.

The input for sequencing was peripheral blood, taken in a trial of Ad26.COV2.S vaccine versus placebo. The V and J genes are TRBV5-1 and TRBJ1-4; 10 bases fit TRBD1. This clonotype was sampled from a person aged 18-60 years who received the Ad26.COV2.S COVID-19 vaccine or a placebo. CDR3 region: CASSSGGQGNEKLFF. The CDR3 nucleotides are TGCGCCAGCAGCTCGGGGGGACAGGGGAACGAAAAACTGTTTTTT.